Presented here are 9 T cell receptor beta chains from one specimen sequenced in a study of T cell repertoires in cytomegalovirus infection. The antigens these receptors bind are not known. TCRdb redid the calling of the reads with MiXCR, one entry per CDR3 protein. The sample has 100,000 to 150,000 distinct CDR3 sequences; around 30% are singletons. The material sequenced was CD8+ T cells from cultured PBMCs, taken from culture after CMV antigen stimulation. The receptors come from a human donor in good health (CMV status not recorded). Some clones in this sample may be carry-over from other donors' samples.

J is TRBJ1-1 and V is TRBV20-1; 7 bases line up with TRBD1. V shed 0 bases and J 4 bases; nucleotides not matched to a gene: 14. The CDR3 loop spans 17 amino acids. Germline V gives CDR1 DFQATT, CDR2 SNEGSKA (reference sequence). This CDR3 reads CSARENPRQGLGTEAFF. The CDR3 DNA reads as TGCAGTGCTAGAGAGAATCCCCGACAGGGCTTGGGCACTGAAGCTTTCTTT.

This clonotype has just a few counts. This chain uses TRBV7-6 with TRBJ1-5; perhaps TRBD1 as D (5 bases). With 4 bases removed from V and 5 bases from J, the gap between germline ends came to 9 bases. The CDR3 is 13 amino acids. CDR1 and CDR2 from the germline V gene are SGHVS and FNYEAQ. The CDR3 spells CASSSDRDQPQHF. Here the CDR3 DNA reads TGTGCCAGCAGCTCCGACAGAGATCAGCCCCAGCATTTT.

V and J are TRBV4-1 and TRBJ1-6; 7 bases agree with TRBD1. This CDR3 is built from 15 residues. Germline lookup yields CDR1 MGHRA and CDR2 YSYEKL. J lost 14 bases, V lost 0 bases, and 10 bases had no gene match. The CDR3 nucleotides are TGCGCCAGCAGCCAAGAGGGGACAGCTCGGCGGTCCCTCCACTTT. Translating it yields CASSQEGTARRSLHF.

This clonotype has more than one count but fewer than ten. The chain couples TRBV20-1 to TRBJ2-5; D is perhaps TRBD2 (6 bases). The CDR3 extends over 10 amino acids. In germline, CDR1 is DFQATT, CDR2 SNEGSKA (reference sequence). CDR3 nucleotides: TGCACCGCGGGGCAAGAGACCCAGTACTTC. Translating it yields CTAGQETQYF.

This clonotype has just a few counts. The DNA for the CDR3 is TGTGCCAGTAGTATAGAGGTTGACAGCACCTCCTACGAGCAGTACTTC. Protein product: CASSIEVDSTSYEQYF. The V and J genes are TRBV19 and TRBJ2-7, with D tentatively TRBD1 (5 bases). The CDR3 sequence is 16 residues long. Trimming took 0 bases from V and 0 from J, leaving 12 bases between them. Looked up from germline, CDR1 is LNHDA and CDR2 is SQIVND (reference sequence).

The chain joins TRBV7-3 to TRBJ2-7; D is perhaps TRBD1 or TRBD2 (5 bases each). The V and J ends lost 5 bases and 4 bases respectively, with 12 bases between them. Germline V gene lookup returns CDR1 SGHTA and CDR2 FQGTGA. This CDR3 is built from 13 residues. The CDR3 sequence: CASSRPGRYEQYF. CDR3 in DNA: TGTGCCAGCAGCCGCCCGGGGCGATACGAGCAGTACTTC.

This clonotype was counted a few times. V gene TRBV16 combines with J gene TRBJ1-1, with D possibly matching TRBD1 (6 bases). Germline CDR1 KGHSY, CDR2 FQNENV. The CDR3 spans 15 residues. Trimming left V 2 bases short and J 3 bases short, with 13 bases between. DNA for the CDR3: TGTGCCAGCAGCCAACCGAAGGGGGGGGACACTGAAGCTTTCTTT. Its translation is CASSQPKGGDTEAFF. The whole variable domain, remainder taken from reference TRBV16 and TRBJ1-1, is GEEVAQTPKHLVRGEGQKAKLYCAPIKGHSYVFWYQQVLKNEFKFLISFQNENVFDETGMPKERFSAKCLPNSPCSLEIQATKLEDSAVYFCASSQPKGGDTEAFFGQGTRLTVV.

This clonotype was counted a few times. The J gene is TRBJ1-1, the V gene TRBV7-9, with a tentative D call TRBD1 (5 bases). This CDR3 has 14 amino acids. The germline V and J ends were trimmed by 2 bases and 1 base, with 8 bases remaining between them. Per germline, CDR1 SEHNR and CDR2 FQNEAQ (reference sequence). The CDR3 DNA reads TGTGCCAGCAGCTTAAGACAGCCGAACACTGAAGCTTTCTTT. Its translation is CASSLRQPNTEAFF.

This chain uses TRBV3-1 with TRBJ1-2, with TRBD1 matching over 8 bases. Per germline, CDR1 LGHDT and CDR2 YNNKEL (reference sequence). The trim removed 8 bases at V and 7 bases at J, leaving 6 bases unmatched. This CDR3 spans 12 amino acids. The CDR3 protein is CASGAGGVGYTF. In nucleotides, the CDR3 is TGTGCCAGCGGAGCAGGGGGCGTTGGCTACACCTTC.